The clone carrying this T cell receptor (beta chain) was seen a few times. Antigen unknown. This specimen comes from a study of CD8+ T cells in alopecia areata. Sequencing used cDNA as its template, made by extracting RNA and reverse transcribing it. The repertoire was sequenced with immunoSEQ multiplex PCR; TCRdb's copy has only in-frame clones and lacks some. The table records some 160,000 clones, less than 75% of them present only once. Study observations and caveats: Against the mouse data, patients shared TCRs less clearly, possibly for HLA reasons. Clonality in lesional scalp, especially alopecia totalis/universalis, exceeded that of normal scalp.

CDR1 SGDLS and CDR2 YYNGEE come from the germline V gene. V was pared by 4 bases and J by 2 bases, with 16 bases between. This CDR3 contains 16 residues. This TCR derives from a human donor in good health. The chain employs TRBV9 and TRBJ2-1; TRBD2 might be the D (6 bases). The sample taken for sequencing was CD8+ T cells sorted from blood. The CDR3 bases are TGTGCCAGCAGCCCCAAGCCTGGAGGGACCTACAATGAGCAGTTCTTC. Protein product: CASSPKPGGTYNEQFF.